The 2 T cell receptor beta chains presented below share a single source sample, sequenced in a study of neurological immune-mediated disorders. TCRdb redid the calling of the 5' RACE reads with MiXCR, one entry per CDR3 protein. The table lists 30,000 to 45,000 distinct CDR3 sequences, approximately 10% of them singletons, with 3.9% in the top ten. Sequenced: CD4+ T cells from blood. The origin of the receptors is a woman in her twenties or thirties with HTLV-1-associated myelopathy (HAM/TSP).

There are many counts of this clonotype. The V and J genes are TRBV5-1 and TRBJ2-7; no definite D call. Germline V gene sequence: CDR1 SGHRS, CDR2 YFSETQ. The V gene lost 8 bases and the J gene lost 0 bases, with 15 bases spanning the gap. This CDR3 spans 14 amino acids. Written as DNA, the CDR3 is TGCGCCAGTCAGATGTCAGGCCACTCCTACGAGCAGTACTTC. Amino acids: CASQMSGHSYEQYF.

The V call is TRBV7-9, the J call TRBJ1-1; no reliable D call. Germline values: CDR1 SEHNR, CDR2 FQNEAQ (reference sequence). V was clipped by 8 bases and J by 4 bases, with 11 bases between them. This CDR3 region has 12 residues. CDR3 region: CASERVRTEAFF. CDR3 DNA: TGTGCCAGCGAAAGGGTTCGCACTGAAGCTTTCTTT.